Shown below are 26 T cell receptor beta chains from a single sample sequenced in a study of long-term antiretroviral therapy in people with HIV. It was version v3.0 of the immunoSEQ assay that was run at survey level. The data were produced by immunoSEQ multiplex PCR, yet TCRdb's version contains in-frame clones alone and is incomplete. The sample lists 19,000 or so clones, 75% to 85% occurring once. The sample consisted of unsorted PBMCs, taken 0.3 years before starting antiretroviral therapy. The receptors derive from a man aged 50-59 years with HIV.

This clone came up once. The rearrangement joins TRBV6-4 to TRBJ1-6; TRBD1 is a possible D gene (6 bases). V was cut by 2 bases and J by 6 bases, with 11 bases left in between. The CDR3 covers 15 residues. In germline, CDR1 is MRHNA, CDR2 SNTAGT. The CDR3 region has the DNA TGTGCCAGCAGTGACAGGGGGGTTGGTAATTCACCCCTCCACTTT. Amino acid sequence: CASSDRGVGNSPLHF.

This sequence joins TRBV11-2 and TRBJ2-3, with TRBD2 matching over 10 bases. The CDR3 has 14 amino acids. Germline V gene lookup returns CDR1 SGHAT and CDR2 FQNNGV. The junction had 2 bases not matched to a gene; V was cut back by 8 bases and J by 0 bases. The CDR3 DNA reads as TGTGCCAGCGAACTAGCGGGAAGCACAGATACGCAGTATTTT. It yields the protein CASELAGSTDTQYF.

This clone has a single count. The V gene is TRBV9, the J gene TRBJ2-2; D remains unclear. Trimming removed 4 bases from V and 1 base from J, with 2 bases in between. The CDR3 length is 12 residues. Germline values: CDR1 SGDLS, CDR2 YYNGEE. The CDR3 sequence: CASSRNTGELFF. The DNA for the CDR3 is TGTGCCAGCAGCCGGAACACCGGGGAGCTGTTTTTT.

V and J are TRBV9 and TRBJ1-3; D gene uncertain. CDR3 length: 17 residues. With 4 bases removed from V and 0 bases from J, the gap between germline ends came to 17 bases. Germline V gene lookup returns CDR1 SGDLS and CDR2 YYNGEE. This chain's CDR3 is CASSPLGVISSGNTIYF. For the CDR3, the DNA is TGTGCCAGCAGCCCGTTAGGAGTAATAAGCTCTGGAAACACCATATATTTT.

The chain is built from TRBV6-4 and TRBJ2-3; D call uncertain. The germline CDR1 and CDR2 sequences are MRHNA and SNTAGT. Deletions cut 2 bases from V and 0 bases from J, with 3 bases between. The CDR3 has 13 residues. The CDR3 DNA is TGTGCCAGCAGTGACAGGAGCACAGATACGCAGTATTTT. Protein sequence: CASSDRSTDTQYF.

This chain links TRBV10-3 with TRBJ1-1, with a tentative D call TRBD1 (6 bases). This CDR3 has 13 amino acids. Between the trimmed V and J ends, which lost 3 bases and 5 bases, there was a span of 10 bases. The germline gives CDR1 ENHRY, CDR2 SYGVKD. CDR3 region: CAISDRGGTEAFF. DNA for the CDR3: TGTGCCATCAGTGACAGGGGAGGTACTGAAGCTTTCTTT.

This chain's CDR3 is CASSFLAGTYNEQFF. In DNA form, the CDR3 reads TGTGCCAGCAGCTTCCTAGCGGGGACCTACAATGAGCAGTTCTTC. The rearrangement links TRBV7-8 to TRBJ2-1; 9 bases are shared with TRBD2. Germline values: CDR1 SGHVS, CDR2 FQNEAQ. The V gene end was trimmed by 3 bases and the J gene end by 2 bases; junction bases not matched to a gene: 2. This CDR3 contains 15 residues.

V gene TRBV5-1 combines with J gene TRBJ2-3, with a tentative D call TRBD2 (6 bases). V lost 0 bases to trimming and J lost 2 bases, with 13 bases between them. CDR1 is SGHRS, CDR2 YFSETQ, per germline. This CDR3 contains 16 residues. The CDR3 sequence is CASSLGGSGHTDTQYF. The CDR3 nucleotides are TGCGCCAGCAGCTTGGGGGGTAGCGGACACACAGATACGCAGTATTTT.

This clone rates as medium-sized. The DNA for the CDR3 is TGTGCCAGCAGTACAGGGGTGAAGCCCTACGAGCAGTACTTC. It specifies CASSTGVKPYEQYF. The chain couples TRBV6-6 to TRBJ2-7, with TRBD1 identical over 7 bases. The V and J ends lost 5 bases and 2 bases, in that order; junction bases with no gene match: 6. The CDR3 sequence is 14 residues long. Germline loops: CDR1 MNHNY, CDR2 SVGAGI (reference sequence).

The chain recombines TRBV27 with TRBJ2-7; 8 nucleotides align to TRBD2. The junction had 10 bases not matched to a gene; V was cut back by 4 bases and J by 5 bases. Looked up from germline, CDR1 is MNHEY and CDR2 is SMNVEV (reference sequence). The CDR3 contains 15 residues. The CDR3 protein is CASSYGPGGRHEQYF. CDR3 in DNA: TGTGCCAGCAGTTATGGGCCGGGGGGGCGTCACGAGCAGTACTTC.

The rearrangement links TRBV14 to TRBJ2-2; D is perhaps TRBD1 (5 bases). The germline V gene encodes CDR1 SGHDN and CDR2 FVKESK. The length of the CDR3 is 17 residues. V dropped 1 base and J dropped 8 bases, with 20 bases sitting between them. The CDR3 loop reads CASSQATGWNAGGELFF. The CDR3 DNA follows: TGTGCCAGCAGCCAAGCCACAGGCTGGAACGCAGGGGGGGAGCTGTTTTTT.

In this sample, this clone turned up once. The chain is built from TRBV9 and TRBJ2-7; D remains unclear. Trimming shortened V by 0 bases and J by 2 bases, and 9 bases separated the two germline ends. This CDR3 comprises 14 residues. CDR1 and CDR2 from the germline V gene are SGDLS and YYNGEE. CDR3 sequence: CASSVGGYPYEQYF. CDR3 DNA sequence: TGTGCCAGCAGCGTAGGCGGCTACCCCTACGAGCAGTACTTC.

V and J are TRBV19 and TRBJ2-5; no firm D call. The germline V gene has CDR1 LNHDA and CDR2 SQIVND (reference sequence). Trimming took off 0 bases at V and 4 bases at J, with 9 bases between the two ends. This CDR3 contains 14 residues. CDR3 protein: CASSIDRRAETQYF. In DNA form, the CDR3 reads TGTGCCAGTAGTATAGACAGAAGGGCAGAGACCCAGTACTTC.

V gene TRBV30 combines with J gene TRBJ2-1, with 9 bases aligning to TRBD1. Trimming took 1 base from V and 4 from J; bases not matched to a gene: 2. This CDR3 is 14 amino acids long. CDR1 GTSNPN and CDR2 SVGIG come from the germline V gene (reference sequence). CDR3 residues: CAWSGDRVYNEQFF. CDR3 nucleotides: TGTGCCTGGAGTGGGGACAGGGTTTACAATGAGCAGTTCTTC.

The gene calls are TRBV6-5 and TRBJ2-5, with D maybe TRBD1 (7 bases). The J call is in doubt because the DNA end fits TRBJ2-7 better. Per germline, CDR1 MNHEY and CDR2 SVGAGI. This CDR3 region has 15 residues. The CDR3 reads CASSHRARGVYEQYF. In DNA, the CDR3 is TGTGCCAGCAGTCACCGGGCCAGGGGGGTCTACGAGCAGTACTTC.

The CDR3 region is CASSLDLGAGVPYEQYF. In DNA, the CDR3 is TGTGCCAGCAGCTTAGATCTAGGAGCGGGAGTACCCTACGAGCAGTACTTC. The V and J genes are TRBV11-2 and TRBJ2-7, with 8 bases that match TRBD2. Germline-derived CDR1 and CDR2 are SGHAT and FQNNGV. V was clipped by 0 bases and J by 2 bases; unmatched bases: 9. This CDR3 has 17 amino acids.

The J gene is TRBJ1-5, the V gene TRBV28; D possibly corresponds to TRBD1 (5 bases). Between the trimmed V and J ends, which lost 6 bases and 4 bases, there was a span of 16 bases. The V gene's germline CDR1 is MDHEN and CDR2 SYDVKM. The CDR3 extends over 15 amino acids. CDR3: CASRAGTGANQPQHF. The CDR3 bases are TGTGCCAGCAGAGCCGGGACCGGGGCAAATCAGCCCCAGCATTTT.

The rearrangement uses TRBV5-6 and TRBJ1-1, with D uncertain. The V gene's germline CDR1 is SGHDT and CDR2 YYEEEE. V was shortened by 4 bases and J by 0 bases, with 10 bases between the two germline ends. The CDR3 extends over 14 amino acids. CDR3 sequence reads: CASSPDGLNTEAFF. The CDR3 DNA sequence: TGTGCCAGCAGCCCCGACGGCTTGAACACTGAAGCTTTCTTT.

The chain is built from TRBV7-9 and TRBJ2-2; D uncertain. Germline assignment: CDR1 SEHNR and CDR2 FQNEAQ (reference sequence). V was cut by 5 bases and J by 5 bases, with 18 bases left in between. The length of the CDR3 is 16 residues. CDR3 sequence (DNA): TGTGCCAGCAGCCCCCCCACCGGGTTCGTAACCGGGGAGCTGTTTTTT. As protein: CASSPPTGFVTGELFF.

The gene calls are TRBV5-4 and TRBJ2-1; the match to TRBD2 covers 7 bases. The ends lost 7 bases at V and 3 bases at J; junction bases unmatched: 1. Germline values: CDR1 SGHNT, CDR2 YYREEE (reference sequence). CDR3 size: 12 residues. The CDR3 nucleotides read TGTGCCAGCGGACTAGACTACAATGAGCAGTTCTTC. Its protein product is CASGLDYNEQFF.

The chain links TRBV9 to TRBJ2-2; possible D gene TRBD1, 5 bases. Germline values: CDR1 SGDLS, CDR2 YYNGEE. Trimming pared 6 bases from V and 3 bases from J, leaving 15 bases between. This CDR3 has 15 amino acids. CDR3 amino acids: CASTGTREHTGELFF. DNA for the CDR3: TGTGCCAGCACCGGAACCAGGGAACACACCGGGGAGCTGTTTTTT.

This sequence joins TRBV5-5 and TRBJ1-4; tentatively, D is TRBD1 (5 bases). Trimming took 2 bases from V and 4 from J, leaving 12 bases between them. CDR1 and CDR2 (germline): SGHKS, YYEKEE (reference sequence). The CDR3 sequence is 15 residues long. For the CDR3, the DNA is TGTGCCAGCAGCTTCCCGGGGCGAGGTAATGAAAAACTGTTTTTT. Protein sequence: CASSFPGRGNEKLFF. The variable domain in full, with the rest retrieved from reference TRBV5-5 and TRBJ1-4, is DAGVTQSPTHLIKTRGQQVTLRCSPISGHKSVSWYQQVLGQGPQFIFQYYEKEERGRGNFPDRFSARQFPNYSSELNVNALLLGDSALYLCASSFPGRGNEKLFFGSGTQLSVL.

The chain combines TRBV18 with TRBJ1-2; D might be TRBD1 (5 bases). CDR3 size: 15 residues. Trimming cost V 2 bases and J 6 bases, with 16 bases left between them. CDR1 is KGHSH, CDR2 LQKENI, per germline. CDR3 in DNA: TGTGCCAGCTCACCAAGACTTGGGGGAGTCGATGGCTACACCTTC. Translating gives CASSPRLGGVDGYTF.

This chain uses TRBV19 with TRBJ2-1; D gene uncertain. The germline V and J ends were trimmed by 2 bases and 7 bases, with 12 bases remaining between them. The CDR3 is 14 residues long. Germline-derived CDR1 and CDR2 are LNHDA and SQIVND (reference sequence). CDR3 amino acids: CASSISPRWNEQFF. The CDR3 DNA reads as TGTGCCAGTAGTATATCTCCTAGGTGGAATGAGCAGTTCTTC.

The V call is TRBV6-1, the J call TRBJ2-6; TRBD1 might be the D (5 bases). Between the trimmed V and J ends, which lost 5 bases and 2 bases, there was a span of 10 bases. The CDR3 runs to 15 residues. The germline V gene encodes CDR1 MNHNS and CDR2 SASEGT. CDR3 bases: TGTGCCAGCAGTCGGACAACGACTGGGGCCAACGTCCTGACTTTC. Amino acids: CASSRTTTGANVLTF.

The chain is built from TRBV5-1 and TRBJ1-1, with D possibly being TRBD1 (5 bases). Germline CDR1 reads SGHRS; CDR2 reads YFSETQ. This CDR3 has 14 residues. The ends were cut back, 3 bases at V and 5 bases at J, with 14 bases in the middle. The CDR3 loop reads CASSSQRGDTEAFF. The CDR3, as DNA: TGCGCCAGCAGCTCCCAACGGGGGGATACTGAAGCTTTCTTT.